These 5 T cell receptor beta chains came from one sample sequenced in a study of blood T cell repertoires in COVID-19. Some clones are missing from TCRdb's copy, which holds only in-frame ones; the method was immunoSEQ multiplex PCR. The sample contains under 250,000 clones, about four fifths of which appear only once. Sequenced sample: PBMCs or T cells enriched from blood (not recorded which). The receptors shown here come from a woman aged 50 to 65 who had been exposed to COVID-19.

J is TRBJ1-2 and V is TRBV18, with no clear D. The germline CDR1 and CDR2 sequences are KGHSH and LQKENI. V lost 0 bases, J lost 2 bases, and 4 bases lay in between. The CDR3 is 13 amino acids. The CDR3, as DNA: TGTGCCAGCTCACCACCGAGCAACTATGGCTACACCTTC. Its translation: CASSPPSNYGYTF.

The chain couples TRBV28 to TRBJ2-2; D is unclear. The CDR3 loop spans 13 amino acids. Trimming cost V 7 bases and J 6 bases, with 12 bases left between them. Germline V gene lookup returns CDR1 MDHEN and CDR2 SYDVKM. The CDR3, as DNA: TGTGCCAGCACCCTAGATCGGGCCGGGGAGCTGTTTTTT. Translated, it gives CASTLDRAGELFF. Full variable domain (rest looked up from reference TRBV28 and TRBJ2-2): DVKVTQSSRYLVKRTGEKVFLECVQDMDHENMFWYRQDPGLGLRLIYFSYDVKMKEKGDIPEGYSVSREKKERFSLILESASTNQTSMYLCASTLDRAGELFFGEGSRLTVL.

This chain connects TRBV7-9 to TRBJ1-6, with unresolved D. V lost 8 bases and J 6 bases, leaving 14 bases between the germline ends. CDR1 is SEHNR and CDR2 is FQNEAQ in the germline V gene (reference sequence). The CDR3 totals 14 residues. The CDR3 DNA reads as TGTGCCAGCGGCCTTCCAGTTCTTAATTCACCCCTCCACTTT. Protein: CASGLPVLNSPLHF.

The rearrangement joins TRBV25-1 to TRBJ1-1; 9 bases align to TRBD1. The trim removed 3 bases at V and 6 bases at J, leaving 5 bases unmatched. Looked up from germline, CDR1 is MGHDK and CDR2 is SYGVNS. This CDR3 has 14 amino acids. CDR3 DNA: TGTGCCAGCAGTGACCGGGACAGGGCCCCTGAAGCTTTCTTT. This translates into CASSDRDRAPEAFF.

V is TRBV19 and J is TRBJ1-4; TRBD1 matches 7 bases. The germline CDR1 and CDR2 sequences are LNHDA and SQIVND (reference sequence). The CDR3 totals 15 residues. V was clipped by 2 bases and J by 8 bases; unmatched bases: 8. Here the CDR3 DNA reads TGTGCCAGTAGTATACCGACAGGGCTTGGAGAAAAACTGTTTTTT. Protein product: CASSIPTGLGEKLFF.